This T cell receptor beta chain emerged from a study of identical twins. General observations from the study: Insertions were reduced in abundant cord blood beta clonotypes but not in memory repertoires. Out-of-frame beta chain sequences displayed weaker excess sharing between twins. Zero-insertion analyses were open to partial confounding by invariant MAIT and iNKT cells. Conclusions were drawn cross-sectionally by statistical analysis, without following the same donors.

Remarks on this clonotype: What it binds is unknown.

Germline CDR1 reads DFQATT; CDR2 reads SNEGSKA (reference sequence). The CDR3 is made up of 16 amino acids. Trimming took 6 bases from V and 5 from J; bases not matched to a gene: 13. TCRdb called the 5' RACE reads again in MiXCR, with one record for every CDR3 protein. Of under 300,000 distinct CDR3 sequences detected, over 11% appear once; the ten largest clones hold 8.8%. This receptor was identified in a woman under 30 in good health. The chain couples TRBV20-1 to TRBJ2-5; the match to TRBD1 covers 12 bases. The sequenced sample was memory (CD45RO+) T cells sorted from blood. The CDR3 sequence: CSANPTGTGGWETQYF. CDR3 DNA: TGCAGTGCAAATCCGACAGGGACAGGGGGCTGGGAGACCCAGTACTTC.